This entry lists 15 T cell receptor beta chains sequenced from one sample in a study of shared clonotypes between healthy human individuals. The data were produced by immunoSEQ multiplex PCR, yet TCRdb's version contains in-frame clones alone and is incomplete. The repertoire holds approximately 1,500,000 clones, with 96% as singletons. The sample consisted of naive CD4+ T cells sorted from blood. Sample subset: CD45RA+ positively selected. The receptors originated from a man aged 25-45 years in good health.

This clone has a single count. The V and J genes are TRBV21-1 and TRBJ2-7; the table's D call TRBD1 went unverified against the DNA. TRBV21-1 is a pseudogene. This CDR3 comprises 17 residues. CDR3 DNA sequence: TGTGCCAGCAGCAAAGAGGAATACAGGGGCCCTCCCGTCGAGCAGTACTTC. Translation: CASSKEEYRGPPVEQYF.

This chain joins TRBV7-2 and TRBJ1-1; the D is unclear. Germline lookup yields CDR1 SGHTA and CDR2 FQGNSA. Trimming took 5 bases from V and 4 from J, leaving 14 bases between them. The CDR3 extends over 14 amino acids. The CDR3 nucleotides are TGTGCCAGCAGCACAAAGAGGGCCATCACTGAAGCTTTCTTT. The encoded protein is CASSTKRAITEAFF.

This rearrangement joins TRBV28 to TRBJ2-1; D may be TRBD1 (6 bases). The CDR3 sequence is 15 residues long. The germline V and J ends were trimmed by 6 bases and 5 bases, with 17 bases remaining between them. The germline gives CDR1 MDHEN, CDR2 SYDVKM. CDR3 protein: CASSQWSTGNNEQFF. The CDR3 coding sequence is TGTGCCAGCAGCCAATGGTCCACAGGGAACAATGAGCAGTTCTTC.

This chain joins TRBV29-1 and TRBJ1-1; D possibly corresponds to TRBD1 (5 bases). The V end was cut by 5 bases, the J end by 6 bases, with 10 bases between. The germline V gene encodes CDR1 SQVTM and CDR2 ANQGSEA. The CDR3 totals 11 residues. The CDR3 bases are TGCAGCGTTAACCCAGGGTCTGAAGCTTTCTTT. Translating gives CSVNPGSEAFF.

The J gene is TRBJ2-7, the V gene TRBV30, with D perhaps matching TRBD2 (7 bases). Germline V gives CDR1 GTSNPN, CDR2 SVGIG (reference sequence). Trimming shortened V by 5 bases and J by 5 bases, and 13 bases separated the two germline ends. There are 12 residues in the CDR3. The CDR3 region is CAWPRGADEQYF. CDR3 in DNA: TGTGCCTGGCCCCGGGGGGCAGACGAGCAGTACTTC.

CDR3 loop: CASSEGDRVGNEQFF. The CDR3 DNA follows: TGTGCCAGCAGCGAGGGGGACAGGGTCGGGAATGAGCAGTTCTTC. V and J are TRBV7-9 and TRBJ2-1; 9 bases agree with TRBD1. After removal of 5 bases from V and 7 bases from J, the junction contained 9 bases not matched to a gene. The CDR3 runs to 15 residues. Germline values: CDR1 SEHNR, CDR2 FQNEAQ (reference sequence).

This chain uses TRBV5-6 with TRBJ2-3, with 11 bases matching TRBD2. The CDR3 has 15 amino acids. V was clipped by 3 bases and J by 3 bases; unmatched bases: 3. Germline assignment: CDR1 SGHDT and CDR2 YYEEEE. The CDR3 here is CASSYLAGGTDTQYF. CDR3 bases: TGTGCCAGCAGCTACTTAGCGGGAGGGACAGATACGCAGTATTTT.

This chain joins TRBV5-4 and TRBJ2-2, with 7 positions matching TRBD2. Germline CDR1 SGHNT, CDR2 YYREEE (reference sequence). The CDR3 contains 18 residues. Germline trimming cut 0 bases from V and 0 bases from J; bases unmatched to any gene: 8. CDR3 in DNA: TGTGCCAGCAGCTTGGGGGCCGGCGGGAGACCGAACACCGGGGAGCTGTTTTTT. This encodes CASSLGAGGRPNTGELFF.

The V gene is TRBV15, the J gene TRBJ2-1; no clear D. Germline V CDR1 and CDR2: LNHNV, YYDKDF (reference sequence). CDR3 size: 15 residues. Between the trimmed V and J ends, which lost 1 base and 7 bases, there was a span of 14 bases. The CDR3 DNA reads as TGTGCCACCAGCAGAGGGATACTTCTTCTGAATGAGCAGTTCTTC. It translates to CATSRGILLLNEQFF.

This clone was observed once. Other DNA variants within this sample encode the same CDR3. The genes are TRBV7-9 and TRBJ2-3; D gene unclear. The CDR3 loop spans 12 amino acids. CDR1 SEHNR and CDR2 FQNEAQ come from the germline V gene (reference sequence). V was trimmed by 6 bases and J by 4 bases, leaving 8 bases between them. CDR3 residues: CASSPAPDTQYF. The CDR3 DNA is TGTGCCAGCAGTCCAGCCCCAGATACGCAGTATTTT.

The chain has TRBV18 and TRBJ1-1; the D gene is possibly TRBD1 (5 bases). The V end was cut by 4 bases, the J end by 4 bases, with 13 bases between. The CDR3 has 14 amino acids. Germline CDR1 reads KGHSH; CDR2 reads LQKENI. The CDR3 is CASSQVLGGTEAFF. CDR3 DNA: TGTGCCAGCTCACAAGTCCTGGGGGGCACTGAAGCTTTCTTT.

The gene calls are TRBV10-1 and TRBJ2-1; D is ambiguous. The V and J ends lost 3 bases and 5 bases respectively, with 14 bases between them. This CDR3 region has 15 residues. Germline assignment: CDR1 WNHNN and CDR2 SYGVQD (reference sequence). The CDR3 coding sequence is TGCGCCAGCAGTGAAAGCTTGGGTTTCCACAATGAGCAGTTCTTC. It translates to CASSESLGFHNEQFF.

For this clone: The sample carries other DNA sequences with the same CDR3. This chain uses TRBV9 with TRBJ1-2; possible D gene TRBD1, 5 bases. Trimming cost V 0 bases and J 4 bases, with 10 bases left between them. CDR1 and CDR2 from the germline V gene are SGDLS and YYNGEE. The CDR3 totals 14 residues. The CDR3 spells CASSVAGGSYGYTF. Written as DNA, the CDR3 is TGTGCCAGCAGCGTAGCGGGGGGGAGCTATGGCTACACCTTC.

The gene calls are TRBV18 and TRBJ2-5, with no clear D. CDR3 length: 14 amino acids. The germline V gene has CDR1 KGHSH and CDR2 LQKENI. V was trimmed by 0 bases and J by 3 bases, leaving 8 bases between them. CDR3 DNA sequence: TGTGCCAGCTCACCACCCGGAAGGAAAGAGACCCAGTACTTC. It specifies CASSPPGRKETQYF.

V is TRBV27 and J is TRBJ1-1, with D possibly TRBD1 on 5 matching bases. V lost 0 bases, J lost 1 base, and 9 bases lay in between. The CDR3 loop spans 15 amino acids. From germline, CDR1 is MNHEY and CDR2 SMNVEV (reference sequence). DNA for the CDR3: TGTGCCAGCAGTTTATCGAGGGGCAAGAACACTGAAGCTTTCTTT. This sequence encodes CASSLSRGKNTEAFF.